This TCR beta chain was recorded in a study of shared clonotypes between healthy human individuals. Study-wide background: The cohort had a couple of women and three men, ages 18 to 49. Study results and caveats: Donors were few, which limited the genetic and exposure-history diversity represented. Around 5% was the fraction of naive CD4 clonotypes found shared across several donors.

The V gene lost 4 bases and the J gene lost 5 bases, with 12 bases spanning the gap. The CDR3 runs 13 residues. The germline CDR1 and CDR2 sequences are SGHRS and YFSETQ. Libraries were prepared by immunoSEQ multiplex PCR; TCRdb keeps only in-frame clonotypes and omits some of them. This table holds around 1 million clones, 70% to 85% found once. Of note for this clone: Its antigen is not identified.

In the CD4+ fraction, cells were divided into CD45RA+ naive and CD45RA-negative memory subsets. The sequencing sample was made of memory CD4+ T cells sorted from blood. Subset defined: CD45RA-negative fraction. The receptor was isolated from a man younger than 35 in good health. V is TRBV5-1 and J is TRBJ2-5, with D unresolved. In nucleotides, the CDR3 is TGCGCCAGCAGCATCACGGCTTTTGAGACCCAGTACTTC. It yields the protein CASSITAFETQYF.